What follows describes a single TCR beta chain. Antigen unknown. 13 Jbeta primers and 60 Vbeta primers were used for the PCR. Generated by immunoSEQ multiplex PCR, the TCRdb table keeps only in-frame clones and is missing some. The sample has 130,000 or so clones, about 69% seen once. This entry comes from a study of cytomegalovirus exposure and HLA in healthy donors. Study results and limitations: Common viral pathogens seemed to be connected with several of the most significant clusters, according to a later analysis. In an earlier analysis, most TCR beta V segments were productive about 87% or about 30% of the time. V- and J-gene trimming in TCR beta was tied to a missense DCLRE1C variant by an analysis performed later.

The CDR3 is 20 residues long. From germline, CDR1 is MDHEN and CDR2 SYDVKM. Trimming pared 7 bases from V and 11 bases from J, leaving 39 bases between. The chain has TRBV28 and TRBJ2-1, with D possibly matching TRBD2 (6 bases). The specimen sequenced was PBMCs. The sequence came from a man aged 25-45 years in good health and CMV-seronegative. The CDR3: CASTVLFDRILLAPTSKQFF. The CDR3 coding sequence is TGTGCCAGCACAGTTTTGTTTGACAGAATACTACTAGCTCCTACATCAAAGCAGTTCTTC.